This T cell receptor (beta chain) was identified during a study of technical replicates of blood from a handful of donors. This clone was recorded a few times. Trimming shortened V by 1 base and J by 1 base, and 4 bases separated the two germline ends. The CDR3 has 13 residues. CDR1 and CDR2 from the germline V gene are SGHVS and FQNEAQ. Sequencing used immunoSEQ multiplex PCR; TCRdb keeps in-frame clones, though not all of them. This table holds approximately 76,000 clones, about 86% found once. The specimen was PBMCs. This clonotype was sampled from a human donor in good health. Some clones in this sample may be carry-over from other donors' samples. The rearrangement links TRBV7-8 to TRBJ1-1, with D uncertain. For the CDR3, the DNA is TGTGCCAGCAGCTTAGGCAGGAACACTGAAGCTTTCTTT. It is translated as CASSLGRNTEAFF.